These 26 T cell receptor beta chains were sequenced from one sample in a study of shared clonotypes between healthy human individuals. The repertoire was sequenced with immunoSEQ multiplex PCR; TCRdb's copy has only in-frame clones and lacks some. The table records approximately 510,000 clones, approximately 79% of them present only once. Sequenced: PBMCs. These receptors came from a woman aged 40-49 years in good health. Some clones in this sample may be carry-over from other donors' samples.

The chain carries TRBV7-3 and TRBJ2-5; D may be TRBD2 (7 bases). The CDR3 covers 15 residues. CDR1 is SGHTA and CDR2 is FQGTGA in the germline V gene. The V end lost 1 base, the J end lost 5 bases, and 14 bases lay between the germline ends. CDR3 coding DNA: TGTGCCAGCAGCTTAAGGGGGGGCTCGAGGGAGACCCAGTACTTC. This sequence encodes CASSLRGGSRETQYF.

This chain joins TRBV7-9 and TRBJ1-4, with D hard to call. Germline-derived CDR1 and CDR2 are SEHNR and FQNEAQ (reference sequence). Trimming pared 0 bases from V and 1 base from J, leaving 9 bases between. CDR3 size: 16 residues. The CDR3 coding sequence is TGTGCCAGCAGCTTAGCGCGGGCAGTAACTAATGAAAAACTGTTTTTT. Amino acids: CASSLARAVTNEKLFF.

This chain connects TRBV28 to TRBJ2-1; 8 nucleotides match TRBD1. The germline V gene has CDR1 MDHEN and CDR2 SYDVKM. The CDR3 spans 15 residues. J gave up 10 bases and V 7 bases, and 15 bases lay outside the gene matches. This chain's CDR3 is CASTLTRTGYGEQFF. CDR3 nucleotide sequence: TGTGCCAGCACCCTCACCCGGACAGGGTACGGGGAGCAGTTCTTC.

V gene TRBV7-8 combines with J gene TRBJ1-1; D unresolved. Germline assignment: CDR1 SGHVS and CDR2 FQNEAQ. This CDR3 has 13 residues. Trimming took 2 bases from V and 6 from J, leaving 10 bases between them. CDR3 sequence (DNA): TGTGCCAGCAGCTTAAATCCGGTAGCTGAAGCTTTCTTT. Amino acid sequence: CASSLNPVAEAFF.

The chain links TRBV7-2 to TRBJ2-1; D remains ambiguous. The V end was cut by 4 bases, the J end by 0 bases, with 4 bases between. The CDR3 contains 13 residues. CDR1 is SGHTA, CDR2 FQGNSA, per germline. The CDR3 DNA reads as TGTGCCAGCAGCTCATACTCCTACAATGAGCAGTTCTTC. Amino acid sequence: CASSSYSYNEQFF.

This chain connects TRBV2 to TRBJ1-4; 7 positions agree with TRBD1. CDR1 SNHLY and CDR2 FYNNEI come from the germline V gene. J gave up 3 bases and V 3 bases, and 1 base lay outside the gene matches. The CDR3 has 14 amino acids. As DNA, the CDR3 is TGTGCCAGCAGTGACGACAGGGCTAATGAAAAACTGTTTTTT. Translation gives CASSDDRANEKLFF.

The V call is TRBV5-5, the J call TRBJ1-1; D remains unclear. Trimming pared 4 bases from V and 3 bases from J, leaving 13 bases between. There are 14 residues in the CDR3. Germline lookup yields CDR1 SGHKS and CDR2 YYEKEE (reference sequence). The CDR3 spells CASSNIVVDTEAFF. CDR3 in DNA: TGTGCCAGCAGCAATATCGTGGTTGACACTGAAGCTTTCTTT. Supplemented by reference TRBV5-5 and TRBJ1-1, the full variable domain reads DAGVTQSPTHLIKTRGQQVTLRCSPISGHKSVSWYQQVLGQGPQFIFQYYEKEERGRGNFPDRFSARQFPNYSSELNVNALLLGDSALYLCASSNIVVDTEAFFGQGTRLTVV.

There are a few counts of this clone. V gene TRBV4-2 combines with J gene TRBJ2-2; weak D call: TRBD2 (5 bases). The germline gives CDR1 LGHNA, CDR2 YNFKEQ. Trimming took off 1 base at V and 4 bases at J, with 7 bases between the two ends. The CDR3 has 14 residues. The CDR3 loop reads CASSQGRGTGELFF. CDR3 nucleotides: TGTGCCAGCAGCCAAGGACGGGGCACCGGGGAGCTGTTTTTT.

Here the CDR3 reads CASSQPLTGTKGSGANVLTF. CDR3 nucleotides: TGTGCCAGCAGCCAACCCCTGACAGGGACCAAAGGCTCAGGGGCCAACGTCCTGACTTTC. The J gene is TRBJ2-6, the V gene TRBV4-2; TRBD1 matches 7 bases. The CDR3 is made up of 20 amino acids. After removal of 2 bases from V and 4 bases from J, the junction contained 17 bases not matched to a gene. CDR1 is LGHNA and CDR2 is YNFKEQ in the germline V gene.

This clone was found a few times. The CDR3 bases are TGTGCCAGCAGCTTAGGGACAGGGTCGACCGGGGAGCTGTTTTTT. This codes for CASSLGTGSTGELFF. V is TRBV7-9 and J is TRBJ2-2, with TRBD1 matching over 8 bases. Trimming at V came to 1 base and at J to 5 bases, leaving 3 bases not matched to a gene. Germline CDR1 is SEHNR and CDR2 is FQNEAQ (reference sequence). The CDR3 covers 15 residues.

V gene TRBV4-1 combines with J gene TRBJ2-7, with D unclear. This CDR3 spans 16 amino acids. Germline V gene sequence: CDR1 MGHRA, CDR2 YSYEKL. Trimming pared 0 bases from V and 1 base from J, leaving 13 bases between. DNA for the CDR3: TGCGCCAGCAGCCAAGATACTCGCGGTCCGTCCTACGAGCAGTACTTC. Protein product: CASSQDTRGPSYEQYF.

This clone occurred a few times. The CDR3 protein is CASSSAPAYNEQFF. For the CDR3, the DNA is TGTGCCAGCAGCTCGGCGCCCGCCTACAATGAGCAGTTCTTC. The chain recombines TRBV5-4 with TRBJ2-1; D is unresolved. The CDR3 loop spans 14 amino acids. Germline CDR1 reads SGHNT; CDR2 reads YYREEE (reference sequence). Trimming removed 3 bases at V and 2 bases at J, with 9 bases between.

The gene calls are TRBV28 and TRBJ2-7; D is unclear. This CDR3 spans 13 amino acids. Germline-derived CDR1 and CDR2 are MDHEN and SYDVKM. V lost 7 bases and J lost 2, with 12 bases in between. CDR3 amino acids: CASTPELPYEQYF. The CDR3 DNA is TGTGCCAGCACCCCCGAGTTACCCTACGAGCAGTACTTC.

V gene TRBV6-5 combines with J gene TRBJ1-3, with TRBD1 as a possible D gene (6 bases). The length of the CDR3 is 14 residues. The germline CDR1 and CDR2 sequences are MNHEY and SVGAGI. The ends were cut back, 5 bases at V and 0 bases at J, with 8 bases in the middle. The CDR3: CASSRGGSGNTIYF. The CDR3 DNA reads TGTGCCAGCAGTAGGGGGGGCTCTGGAAACACCATATATTTT.

The rearrangement uses TRBV6-5 and TRBJ1-4; possibly TRBD1 for D (5 bases). V was trimmed by 6 bases and J by 7 bases, leaving 15 bases between them. Germline lookup yields CDR1 MNHEY and CDR2 SVGAGI. The CDR3 runs to 14 residues. The DNA of the CDR3 is TGTGCCAGCAGATACGGAGGGACCGGTGAAAAACTGTTTTTT. The encoded protein is CASRYGGTGEKLFF.

The CDR3 sequence is CASSLTGEGTEAFF. Here the CDR3 DNA reads TGTGCCAGCAGTCTCACAGGGGAAGGCACTGAAGCTTTCTTT. The chain has TRBV6-1 and TRBJ1-1; TRBD1 matches 7 bases. The V segment lost 5 bases and the J segment 4 bases; nucleotides outside the gene matches: 7. The CDR3 sequence is 14 residues long. Germline lookup yields CDR1 MNHNS and CDR2 SASEGT.

The chain is built from TRBV4-1 and TRBJ2-5, with TRBD2 matching over 15 bases. Trimming cost V 1 base and J 1 base; bases outside gene matches: 4. This CDR3 comprises 18 residues. Germline V lookup: CDR1 MGHRA, CDR2 YSYEKL. The CDR3 DNA sequence: TGCGCCAGCAGCCAAGTCCCGGGACTAGCGGGAGGCCAAGAGACCCAGTACTTC. It translates to CASSQVPGLAGGQETQYF.

The chain has TRBV4-1 and TRBJ2-2; D is possibly TRBD1 (5 bases). Germline values: CDR1 MGHRA, CDR2 YSYEKL. V lost 8 bases and J lost 4, with 11 bases in between. CDR3 size: 13 residues. The CDR3 DNA reads as TGCGCCAGCTCCAGGGTTGGCACCGGGGAGCTGTTTTTT. Amino acids: CASSRVGTGELFF.

The CDR3 here is CASSRLAGGFNEQFF. The CDR3 bases are TGTGCCAGCAGTAGACTAGCGGGAGGGTTCAATGAGCAGTTCTTC. V gene TRBV25-1 combines with J gene TRBJ2-1, with 14 nucleotides matching TRBD2. Trimming took 5 bases from V and 6 from J; bases not matched to a gene: 3. The CDR3 is made up of 15 amino acids. The germline V gene has CDR1 MGHDK and CDR2 SYGVNS.

This chain joins TRBV7-3 and TRBJ2-7; 10 bases fit TRBD2. The CDR3 length is 15 residues. Germline V gene sequence: CDR1 SGHTA, CDR2 FQGTGA. Trimming cost V 2 bases and J 4 bases; bases outside gene matches: 5. The CDR3 nucleotides read TGTGCCAGCAGCTTATTAGCGGGAGGTGCGTACGAGCAGTACTTC. Translation gives CASSLLAGGAYEQYF.

The DNA of the CDR3 is TGTGCCAGCAGCGTAGAGAGGGACAGCTCCGATACGCAGTATTTT. This translates into CASSVERDSSDTQYF. The chain links TRBV9 to TRBJ2-3; 7 nucleotides agree with TRBD1. The CDR3 totals 15 residues. The germline gives CDR1 SGDLS, CDR2 YYNGEE. The ends lost 0 bases at V and 6 bases at J; junction bases unmatched: 7.

This clone was seen more than once but under ten times. V is TRBV4-3 and J is TRBJ2-3; tentatively, D is TRBD2 (6 bases). The CDR3 runs 17 residues. V lost 3 bases to trimming and J lost 6 bases, with 22 bases between them. CDR1 LGHNA and CDR2 YSLEER come from the germline V gene. CDR3 protein: CASSQTGSGPVGDTQYF. The CDR3 nucleotides are TGCGCCAGCAGCCAGACTGGCAGCGGGCCCGTGGGTGATACGCAGTATTTT.

The CDR3 loop is CASSLPLAGGPVDTQYF. CDR3 in DNA: TGCGCCAGCAGCCTTCCACTAGCGGGAGGGCCTGTAGATACGCAGTATTTT. The rearrangement links TRBV5-1 to TRBJ2-3, with 13 bases that match TRBD2. The CDR3 covers 17 residues. Germline V lookup: CDR1 SGHRS, CDR2 YFSETQ. The V and J ends lost 4 bases and 5 bases, in that order; junction bases with no gene match: 10.

The chain is built from TRBV4-1 and TRBJ2-2, with D tentatively TRBD2 (6 bases). V dropped 0 bases and J dropped 8 bases, with 10 bases sitting between them. This CDR3 comprises 14 residues. Germline CDR1 and CDR2: MGHRA and YSYEKL. CDR3 DNA: TGCGCCAGCAGCCAAGAGGGCGGGAAGGGGGAGCTGTTTTTT. Encoded protein: CASSQEGGKGELFF.

The chain is built from TRBV10-2 and TRBJ2-1; 7 bases are a match to TRBD2. Trimming removed 5 bases from V and 6 bases from J; junction bases left unmatched: 7. Germline V gene lookup returns CDR1 WSHSY and CDR2 SAAADI. The CDR3 totals 14 residues. CDR3 DNA: TGCGCCAGCAGTCGACCGGGACTACCCAATGAGCAGTTCTTC. The encoded protein is CASSRPGLPNEQFF.

This chain connects TRBV5-5 to TRBJ1-3, with 10 bases matching TRBD1. The CDR3 is made up of 18 amino acids. Per germline, CDR1 SGHKS and CDR2 YYEKEE (reference sequence). V lost 4 bases, J lost 0 bases, and 10 bases stayed unmatched. For the CDR3, the DNA is TGTGCCAGCAGCCGGACAGGGGGAACCTTTAGCTCTGGAAACACCATATATTTT. This codes for CASSRTGGTFSSGNTIYF.